Following are 25 T cell receptor beta chains from one sample sequenced in a study of blood T cells in healthy people across ages. The authors ran a second PCR of 7 to 11 cycles using a sample-barcoded 5' primer and a J-beta primer mix. Using its own MiXCR run on the 5' RACE reads, TCRdb lists one record per CDR3 protein. This table holds almost 300,000 distinct CDR3 sequences, 25% to 30% found once. The sequenced sample consisted of blood. These receptors were collected from a woman in her sixties or seventies in good health.

This clonotype has more than one count but fewer than ten. This chain connects TRBV20-1 to TRBJ2-5; TRBD1 might be the D (6 bases). Germline V gene lookup returns CDR1 DFQATT and CDR2 SNEGSKA (reference sequence). This CDR3 contains 12 residues. Trimming removed 6 bases at V and 3 bases at J, with 11 bases between. The CDR3 nucleotides read TGCAGTGCAGCAGGGGACGAAGAGACCCAGTACTTC. Protein: CSAAGDEETQYF.

This sequence joins TRBV12-3 or TRBV12-4 and TRBJ1-3; D gene uncertain. Trimming took off 7 bases at V and 15 bases at J, with 22 bases between the two ends. There are 13 residues in the CDR3. The CDR3 sequence: CASKFGSYGSSYF. CDR3 in DNA: TGTGCCAGCAAGTTTGGGTCTTACGGCAGTTCATATTTT.

The chain recombines TRBV7-9 with TRBJ2-7; D remains unclear. V dropped 3 bases and J dropped 0 bases, with 9 bases sitting between them. Germline CDR1 SEHNR, CDR2 FQNEAQ (reference sequence). The CDR3 has 14 residues. CDR3 coding DNA: TGTGCCAGCAGCTTCGGCGCGACCTCCTACGAGCAGTACTTC. Residues: CASSFGATSYEQYF.

V is TRBV11-3 and J is TRBJ2-3, with D hard to call. This CDR3 is built from 11 residues. The V gene lost 5 bases and the J gene lost 6 bases, with 6 bases spanning the gap. Germline CDR1 and CDR2: SGHNT and YENEEA. Here the CDR3 DNA reads TGTGCCAGCAGCACCTCGGATACGCAGTATTTT. Residues: CASSTSDTQYF.

This clonotype showed up just a few times. The genes are TRBV24-1 and TRBJ2-1; 13 bases fit TRBD2. The CDR3 is made up of 17 amino acids. Germline-derived CDR1 and CDR2 are KGHDR and SFDVKD. Germline trimming cut 9 bases from V and 9 bases from J; bases unmatched to any gene: 16. As DNA, the CDR3 is TGTGCCACCGGGGACAGATCGGGACTAGCGGGAAGGGGTGAGCAGTTCTTC. This gives the protein CATGDRSGLAGRGEQFF.

The V and J genes are TRBV28 and TRBJ2-5; D is undetermined. Germline CDR1 MDHEN, CDR2 SYDVKM. CDR3 size: 19 residues. V was pared by 1 base and J by 2 bases, with 23 bases between. This CDR3 reads CASSLSALLGLALQETQYF. In DNA, the CDR3 is TGTGCCAGCAGTTTATCCGCTCTCCTTGGCTTGGCCCTACAAGAGACCCAGTACTTC.

V usage is TRBV12-5 and J usage is TRBJ2-5; 8 nucleotides match TRBD1. The assigned J gene may be wrong: the sequence end matches TRBJ2-1 better. The germline CDR1 and CDR2 sequences are LGHNT and FRNRAP. The CDR3 extends over 15 amino acids. This CDR3 is CASGSGQGYYNEQFF. The CDR3 DNA is TGTGCTAGTGGTTCAGGACAGGGCTACTACAATGAGCAGTTCTTC.

The V call is TRBV20-1, the J call TRBJ1-6; D may be TRBD1 (6 bases). In germline, CDR1 is DFQATT, CDR2 SNEGSKA (reference sequence). This CDR3 region has 14 residues. Trimming took 3 bases from V and 5 from J, leaving 11 bases between them. The CDR3 bases are TGCAGTGCTAGGAACAGGGTGGATAATTCACCCCTCCACTTT. The encoded protein is CSARNRVDNSPLHF.

The chain joins TRBV10-3 to TRBJ2-1; TRBD1 aligns across 8 bases. After removal of 2 bases from V and 4 bases from J, the junction contained 4 bases not matched to a gene. The CDR3 loop spans 15 amino acids. CDR1 and CDR2 (germline): ENHRY, SYGVKD. The CDR3 DNA is TGTGCCATCAGTGAGCTGACAGGGGATTACAATGAGCAGTTCTTC. Protein product: CAISELTGDYNEQFF.

The chain's CDR3 is CSAAGQSYNEQFF. The CDR3 DNA reads as TGCAGTGCGGCGGGCCAATCCTACAATGAGCAGTTCTTC. V is TRBV20-1 and J is TRBJ2-7, with D possibly matching TRBD2 (5 bases). Matching the DNA end better, TRBJ2-1 makes the J call doubtful. This CDR3 has 13 residues. Looked up from germline, CDR1 is DFQATT and CDR2 is SNEGSKA (reference sequence).

This sequence joins TRBV28 and TRBJ2-5; 9 bases align to TRBD1. CDR3 length: 15 residues. After removal of 6 bases from V and 2 bases from J, the junction contained 7 bases not matched to a gene. Germline-derived CDR1 and CDR2 are MDHEN and SYDVKM. The CDR3, as DNA: TGTGCCAGCAGAAAATCGGACAGGGGTCAAGAGACCCAGTACTTC. Residues: CASRKSDRGQETQYF. Using reference TRBV28 and TRBJ2-5 for the parts outside the CDR3, the full variable domain is DVKVTQSSRYLVKRTGEKVFLECVQDMDHENMFWYRQDPGLGLRLIYFSYDVKMKEKGDIPEGYSVSREKKERFSLILESASTNQTSMYLCASRKSDRGQETQYFGPGTRLLVL.

This rearrangement joins TRBV5-1 to TRBJ2-3; 9 nucleotides agree with TRBD2. The CDR3 runs to 15 residues. The germline V gene encodes CDR1 SGHRS and CDR2 YFSETQ. The V and J ends lost 2 bases and 1 base, in that order; junction bases with no gene match: 2. DNA of the CDR3: TGCGCCAGCAGCTTTAGCGGGGGACGCACAGATACGCAGTATTTT. This translates into CASSFSGGRTDTQYF.

This clonotype was counted at least ten times. The chain is built from TRBV29-1 and TRBJ2-1; perhaps TRBD2 as D (5 bases). CDR3 length: 13 amino acids. The V gene's germline CDR1 is SQVTM and CDR2 ANQGSEA. V lost 7 bases, J lost 7 bases, and 17 bases lay in between. The CDR3 coding sequence is TGCAGCGCCGGAGATGGGAGATTGAATGAGCAGTTCTTC. Amino acids: CSAGDGRLNEQFF.

About this clonotype: The junction departs from germline at one end; a sequencing error may be responsible. The rearrangement links TRBV6-5 to TRBJ2-5; D gene uncertain. The germline CDR1 and CDR2 sequences are MNHEY and SVGAGI. This CDR3 is built from 13 residues. This CDR3 reads CASSNSNWGTQYF. CDR3 DNA: TGCGCCAGCAGTAACTCTAACTGGGGGACCCAGTACTTC.

The chain joins TRBV5-1 to TRBJ2-5, with 7 bases aligning to TRBD2. V shed 3 bases and J 3 bases; nucleotides not matched to a gene: 8. This CDR3 contains 15 residues. Germline V gene lookup returns CDR1 SGHRS and CDR2 YFSETQ. CDR3: CASSSTGGGEETQYF. DNA of the CDR3: TGCGCCAGCAGCTCCACCGGGGGAGGGGAAGAGACCCAGTACTTC.

The chain is built from TRBV11-2 and TRBJ2-1; TRBD2 agrees at 11 bases. The CDR3 is 18 amino acids. V lost 6 bases to trimming and J lost 4 bases; unmatched junction nucleotides: 14. Germline V gene lookup returns CDR1 SGHAT and CDR2 FQNNGV. CDR3 DNA sequence: TGTGCCAGCAGGTCGGTTACGGCTAGCGGGGGGCTTTACAATGAGCAGTTCTTC. Encoded protein: CASRSVTASGGLYNEQFF.

This clonotype was picked up a small number of times. CDR3 nucleotide sequence: TGTGCCAGCAGCTTGTTAGCGGTCTCCCACCGGGAGCAGTACTTC. The encoded protein is CASSLLAVSHREQYF. The chain links TRBV7-2 to TRBJ2-7, with a possible D match to TRBD2 (6 bases). CDR3 length: 15 residues. V lost 3 bases to trimming and J lost 7 bases, with 19 bases between them. From germline, CDR1 is SGHTA and CDR2 FQGNSA.

The chain links TRBV5-1 to TRBJ2-4, with TRBD1 matching 11 bases. This CDR3 has 22 amino acids. Germline V gives CDR1 SGHRS, CDR2 YFSETQ. V trimming: 2 bases; J trimming: 2 bases; junction bases outside the gene matches: 21. For the CDR3, the DNA is TGCGCCAGCAGCTTCCTGAAAGAAGGACAGGGGGCCAAGCGGGAGCCCAAAAACATTCAGTACTTC. Translation gives CASSFLKEGQGAKREPKNIQYF. Looking up the rest from reference TRBV5-1 and TRBJ2-4 gives the full variable domain: KAGVTQTPRYLIKTRGQQVTLSCSPISGHRSVSWYQQTPGQGLQFLFEYFSETQRNKGNFPGRFSGRQFSNSRSEMNVSTLELGDSALYLCASSFLKEGQGAKREPKNIQYFGAGTRLSVL.

This clonotype occurred once. A junction end diverges from the germline sequence, so it may reflect a read error. The genes are TRBV20-1 and TRBJ1-2; D call uncertain. The CDR3 is 11 amino acids. Per germline, CDR1 DFQATT and CDR2 SNEGSKA (reference sequence). DNA of the CDR3: TGCAGCGCTAGAGACGGCTATGGCTACACCTTC. Translated, it gives CSARDGYGYTF.

The chain links TRBV6-6 to TRBJ2-7, with TRBD2 matching over 8 bases. CDR1 and CDR2 (germline): MNHNY, SVGAGI (reference sequence). V shed 0 bases and J 4 bases; nucleotides not matched to a gene: 8. The CDR3 extends over 16 amino acids. The CDR3 is CASSYSPGLVIYEQYF. CDR3 bases: TGTGCCAGCAGTTACTCGCCGGGACTAGTCATTTACGAGCAGTACTTC.

This sequence joins TRBV5-1 and TRBJ1-2; D remains ambiguous. This CDR3 comprises 15 residues. Germline CDR1 SGHRS, CDR2 YFSETQ. Trimming removed 0 bases at V and 4 bases at J, with 13 bases between. The CDR3 sequence is CASSLDTAGVYGYTF. As DNA, the CDR3 is TGCGCCAGCAGCTTGGACACAGCAGGAGTCTATGGCTACACCTTC. Filled out from reference TRBV5-1 and TRBJ1-2, the complete variable domain reads KAGVTQTPRYLIKTRGQQVTLSCSPISGHRSVSWYQQTPGQGLQFLFEYFSETQRNKGNFPGRFSGRQFSNSRSEMNVSTLELGDSALYLCASSLDTAGVYGYTFGSGTRLTVV.

The chain links TRBV28 to TRBJ2-7; 7 positions match TRBD2. Germline-derived CDR1 and CDR2 are MDHEN and SYDVKM. The CDR3 is made up of 15 amino acids. V lost 3 bases to trimming and J lost 0 bases; unmatched junction nucleotides: 5. The CDR3 loop reads CASSFAGATSYEQYF. The CDR3 DNA sequence: TGTGCCAGCAGTTTTGCGGGAGCCACCTCCTACGAGCAGTACTTC.

V is TRBV5-1 and J is TRBJ2-3; D is unresolved. V dropped 1 base and J dropped 0 bases, with 18 bases sitting between them. In germline, CDR1 is SGHRS, CDR2 YFSETQ. This CDR3 comprises 18 residues. This chain's CDR3 is CASSLIPGLGISTDTQYF. The CDR3, as DNA: TGCGCCAGCAGCTTGATTCCGGGTTTAGGCATTAGCACAGATACGCAGTATTTT.

The chain carries TRBV27 and TRBJ2-5; 10 nucleotides line up with TRBD1. Germline V lookup: CDR1 MNHEY, CDR2 SMNVEV (reference sequence). The CDR3 runs 15 residues. J gave up 5 bases and V 5 bases, and 8 bases lay outside the gene matches. This CDR3 reads CASSLLGQGWETQYF. CDR3 coding DNA: TGTGCCAGCAGTCTCCTGGGACAGGGGTGGGAGACCCAGTACTTC.

V is TRBV7-2 and J is TRBJ1-3; D uncertain. CDR3 size: 15 residues. V lost 2 bases and J 1 base, leaving 9 bases between the germline ends. The germline V gene encodes CDR1 SGHTA and CDR2 FQGNSA. CDR3 sequence reads: CASSLRGMSGNTIYF. The DNA of the CDR3 is TGTGCCAGCAGCTTAAGAGGCATGTCTGGAAACACCATATATTTT.